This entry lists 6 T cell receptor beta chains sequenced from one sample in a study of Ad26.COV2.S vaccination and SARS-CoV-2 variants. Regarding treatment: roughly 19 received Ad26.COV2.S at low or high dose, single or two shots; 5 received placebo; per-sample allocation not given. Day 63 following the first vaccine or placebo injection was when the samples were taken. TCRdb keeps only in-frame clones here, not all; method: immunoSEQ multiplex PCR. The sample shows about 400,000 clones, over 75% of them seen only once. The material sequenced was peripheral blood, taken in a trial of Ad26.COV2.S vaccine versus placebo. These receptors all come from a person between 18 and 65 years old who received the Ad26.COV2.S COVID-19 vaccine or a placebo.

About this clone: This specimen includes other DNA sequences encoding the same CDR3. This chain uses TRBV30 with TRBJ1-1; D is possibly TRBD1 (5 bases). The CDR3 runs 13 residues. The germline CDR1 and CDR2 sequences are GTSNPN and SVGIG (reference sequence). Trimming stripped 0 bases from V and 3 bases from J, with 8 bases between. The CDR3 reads CAWSVRGDTEAFF. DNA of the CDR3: TGTGCCTGGAGTGTACGGGGGGACACTGAAGCTTTCTTT.

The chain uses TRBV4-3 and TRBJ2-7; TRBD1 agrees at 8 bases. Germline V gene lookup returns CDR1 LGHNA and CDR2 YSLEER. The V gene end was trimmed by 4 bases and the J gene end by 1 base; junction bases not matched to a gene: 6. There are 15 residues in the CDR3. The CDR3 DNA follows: TGCGCCAGCAGCCTCGGACAGGGAGAGTCCTACGAGCAGTACTTC. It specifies CASSLGQGESYEQYF.

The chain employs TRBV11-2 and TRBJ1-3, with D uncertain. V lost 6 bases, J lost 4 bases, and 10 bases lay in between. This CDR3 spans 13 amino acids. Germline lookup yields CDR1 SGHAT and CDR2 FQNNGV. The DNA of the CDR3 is TGTGCCAGCAGTTTCGGACGGGGAAACACCATATATTTT. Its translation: CASSFGRGNTIYF.

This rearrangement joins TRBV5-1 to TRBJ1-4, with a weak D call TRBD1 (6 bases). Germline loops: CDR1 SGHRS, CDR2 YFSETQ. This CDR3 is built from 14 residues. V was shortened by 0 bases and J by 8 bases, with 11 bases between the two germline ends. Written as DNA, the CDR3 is TGCGCCAGCAGCTTGGGTAGGGGGGAAGAAAAACTGTTTTTT. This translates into CASSLGRGEEKLFF. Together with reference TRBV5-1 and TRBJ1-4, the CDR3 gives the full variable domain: KAGVTQTPRYLIKTRGQQVTLSCSPISGHRSVSWYQQTPGQGLQFLFEYFSETQRNKGNFPGRFSGRQFSNSRSEMNVSTLELGDSALYLCASSLGRGEEKLFFGSGTQLSVL.

Here the CDR3 DNA reads TGTGCCAGCAGCCTTACCGGGGCTGACACTGAAGCTTTCTTT. This codes for CASSLTGADTEAFF. The chain has TRBV7-9 and TRBJ1-1; D possibly corresponds to TRBD1 (5 bases). Trimming took 5 bases from V and 3 from J, leaving 13 bases between them. Germline V gene sequence: CDR1 SEHNR, CDR2 FQNEAQ (reference sequence). This CDR3 has 14 residues.

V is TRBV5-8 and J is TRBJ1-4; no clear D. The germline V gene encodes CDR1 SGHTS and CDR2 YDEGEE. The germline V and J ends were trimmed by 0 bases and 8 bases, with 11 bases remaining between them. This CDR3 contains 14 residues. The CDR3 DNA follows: TGTGCCAGCAGCTTGGCTTTCTCCGCCGAAAAACTGTTTTTT. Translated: CASSLAFSAEKLFF.